The 3 T cell receptor beta chains below all came from one sample that was sequenced in a study of regulatory T cells in long-lasting Graves disease. As for time point: persistent/refractory GD, antithyroid drugs over 5 years with positive TRAb. Construction of the TCR library relied on RNA isolated from PBMCs. Relying on iRepertoire HTBI primers and Arm-PCR of CDR3 regions, the team built TCR beta libraries. One entry per CDR3 protein, called by TCRdb with MiXCR from the multiplex PCR reads. Among a few hundred thousand distinct CDR3 sequences, around 21% were seen once, and the ten largest hold more than 55%. The material sequenced was peripheral blood mononuclear cells (PBMCs), taken when the disease was refractory, from a patient treated with antithyroid drugs. The receptors originated from a female donor with Graves disease.

The genes are TRBV19 and TRBJ1-4; D is ambiguous. The length of the CDR3 is 14 residues. Germline loops: CDR1 LNHDA, CDR2 SQIVND (reference sequence). The V end was cut by 3 bases, the J end by 0 bases, with 5 bases between. This CDR3 is CASSIGATNEKLFF. CDR3 nucleotide sequence: TGTGCCAGTAGTATTGGAGCAACTAATGAAAAACTGTTTTTT.

This sequence joins TRBV6-1 and TRBJ1-2; perhaps TRBD1 as D (6 bases). V dropped 4 bases and J dropped 8 bases, with 20 bases sitting between them. Germline CDR1 MNHNS, CDR2 SASEGT. The length of the CDR3 is 15 residues. This CDR3 is CASSVNRSGGLGYTF. The CDR3, as DNA: TGTGCCAGCAGTGTCAACAGGTCCGGGGGGCTCGGCTACACCTTC.

This clonotype was detected ten times or more. The rearrangement links TRBV28 to TRBJ2-4; 9 bases fit TRBD1. The V gene's germline CDR1 is MDHEN and CDR2 SYDVKM. After removal of 5 bases from V and 7 bases from J, the junction contained 6 bases not matched to a gene. CDR3 size: 14 residues. The CDR3 reads CASSPGTGRNIQYF. The CDR3 DNA sequence: TGTGCCAGCAGTCCTGGGACAGGGAGGAACATTCAGTACTTC.